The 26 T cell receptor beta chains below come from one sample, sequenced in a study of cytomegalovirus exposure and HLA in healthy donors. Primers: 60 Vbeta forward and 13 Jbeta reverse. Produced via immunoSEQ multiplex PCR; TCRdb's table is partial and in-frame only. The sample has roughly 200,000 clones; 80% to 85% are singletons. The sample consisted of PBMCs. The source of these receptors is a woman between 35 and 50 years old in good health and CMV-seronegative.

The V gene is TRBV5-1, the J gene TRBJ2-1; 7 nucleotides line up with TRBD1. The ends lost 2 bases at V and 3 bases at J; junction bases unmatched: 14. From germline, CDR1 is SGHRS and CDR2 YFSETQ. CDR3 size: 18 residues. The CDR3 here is CASSFTGALIPSYNEQFF. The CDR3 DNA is TGCGCCAGCAGCTTCACAGGGGCCCTCATCCCGAGCTACAATGAGCAGTTCTTC.

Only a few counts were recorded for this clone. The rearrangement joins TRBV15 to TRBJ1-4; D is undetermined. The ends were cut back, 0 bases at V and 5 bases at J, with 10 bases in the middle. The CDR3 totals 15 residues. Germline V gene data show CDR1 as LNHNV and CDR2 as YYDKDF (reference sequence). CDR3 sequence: CATSRDWPTNEKLFF. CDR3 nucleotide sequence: TGTGCCACCAGCAGAGATTGGCCCACGAATGAAAAACTGTTTTTT.

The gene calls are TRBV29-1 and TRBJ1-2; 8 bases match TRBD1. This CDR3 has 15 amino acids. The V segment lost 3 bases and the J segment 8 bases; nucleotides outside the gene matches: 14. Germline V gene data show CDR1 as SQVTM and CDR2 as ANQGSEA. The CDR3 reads CSVDHVTEQGEGYTF. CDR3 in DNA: TGCAGCGTTGACCACGTAACAGAACAGGGGGAAGGCTACACCTTC.

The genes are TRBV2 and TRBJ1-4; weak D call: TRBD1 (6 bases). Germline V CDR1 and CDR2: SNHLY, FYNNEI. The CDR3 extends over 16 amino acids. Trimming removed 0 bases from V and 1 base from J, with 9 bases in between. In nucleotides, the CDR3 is TGTGCCAGCAGTGAAGCGCTAGGGGGAACTAATGAAAAACTGTTTTTT. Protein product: CASSEALGGTNEKLFF. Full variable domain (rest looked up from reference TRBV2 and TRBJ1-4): EPEVTQTPSHQVTQMGQEVILRCVPISNHLYFYWYRQILGQKVEFLVSFYNNEISEKSEIFDDQFSVERPDGSNFTLKIRSTKLEDSAMYFCASSEALGGTNEKLFFGSGTQLSVL.

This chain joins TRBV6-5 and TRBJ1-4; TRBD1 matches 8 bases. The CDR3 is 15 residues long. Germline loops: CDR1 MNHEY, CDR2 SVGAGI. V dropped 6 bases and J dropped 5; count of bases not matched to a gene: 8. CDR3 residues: CASRRSGTGNEKLFF. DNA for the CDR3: TGTGCCAGCAGACGATCCGGGACAGGAAATGAAAAACTGTTTTTT.

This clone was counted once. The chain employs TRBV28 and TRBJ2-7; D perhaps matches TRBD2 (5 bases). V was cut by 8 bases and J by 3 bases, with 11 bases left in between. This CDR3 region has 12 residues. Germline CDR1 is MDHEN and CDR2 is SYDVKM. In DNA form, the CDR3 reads TGTGCCAGCTCTTCGGGATACTACGAGCAGTACTTC. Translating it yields CASSSGYYEQYF.

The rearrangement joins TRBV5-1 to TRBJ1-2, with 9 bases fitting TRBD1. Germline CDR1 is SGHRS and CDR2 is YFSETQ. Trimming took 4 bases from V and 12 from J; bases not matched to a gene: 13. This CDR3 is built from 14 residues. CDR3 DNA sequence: TGCGCCAGCAGCCCTAGGACTGGGACAGGGATGGACACCTTC. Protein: CASSPRTGTGMDTF.

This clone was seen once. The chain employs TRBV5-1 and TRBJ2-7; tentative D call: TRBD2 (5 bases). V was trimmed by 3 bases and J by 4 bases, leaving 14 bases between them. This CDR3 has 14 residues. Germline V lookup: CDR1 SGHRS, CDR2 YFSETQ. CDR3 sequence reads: CASSSNGVTYEQYF. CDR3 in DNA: TGCGCCAGCAGCTCAAACGGGGTTACTTACGAGCAGTACTTC.

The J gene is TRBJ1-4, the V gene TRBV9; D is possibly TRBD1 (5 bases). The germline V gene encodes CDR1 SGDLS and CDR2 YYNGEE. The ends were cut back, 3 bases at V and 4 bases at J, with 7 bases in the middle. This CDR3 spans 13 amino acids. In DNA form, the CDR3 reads TGTGCCAGCAGCGACAGGATTAATGAAAAACTGTTTTTT. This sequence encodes CASSDRINEKLFF.

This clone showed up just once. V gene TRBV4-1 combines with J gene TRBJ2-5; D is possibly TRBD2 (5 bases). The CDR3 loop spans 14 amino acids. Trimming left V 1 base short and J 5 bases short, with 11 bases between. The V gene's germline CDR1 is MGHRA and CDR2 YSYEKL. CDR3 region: CASSQGGVWETQYF. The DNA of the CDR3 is TGCGCCAGCAGCCAAGGGGGAGTCTGGGAGACCCAGTACTTC.

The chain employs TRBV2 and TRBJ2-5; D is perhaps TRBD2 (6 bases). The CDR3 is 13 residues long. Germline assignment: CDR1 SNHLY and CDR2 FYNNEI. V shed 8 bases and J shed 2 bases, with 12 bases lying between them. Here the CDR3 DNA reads TGTGCCAGCGGAGGGACGAGGCAAGAGACCCAGTACTTC. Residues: CASGGTRQETQYF. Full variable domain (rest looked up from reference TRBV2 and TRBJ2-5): EPEVTQTPSHQVTQMGQEVILRCVPISNHLYFYWYRQILGQKVEFLVSFYNNEISEKSEIFDDQFSVERPDGSNFTLKIRSTKLEDSAMYFCASGGTRQETQYFGPGTRLLVL.

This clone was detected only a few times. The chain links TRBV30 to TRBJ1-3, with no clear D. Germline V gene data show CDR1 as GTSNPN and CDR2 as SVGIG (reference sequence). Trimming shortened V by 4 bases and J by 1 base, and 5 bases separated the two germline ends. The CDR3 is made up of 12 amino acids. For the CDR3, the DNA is TGTGCCTGGACGGAGTCTGGAAACACCATATATTTT. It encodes CAWTESGNTIYF.

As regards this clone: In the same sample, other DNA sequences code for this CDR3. DNA of the CDR3: TGTGCCAGCAGTTTAGGGAGGGCGGGGAATGAGCAGTTCTTC. Protein: CASSLGRAGNEQFF. The chain joins TRBV28 to TRBJ2-1; 7 bases are shared with TRBD2. The CDR3 is 14 amino acids. The J segment lost 7 bases and the V segment lost 2 bases, leaving 5 bases of the junction unmatched. Per the germline V gene, CDR1 is MDHEN and CDR2 is SYDVKM.

As DNA, the CDR3 is TGTGCCTGGGGGGGACAGCCTAACAATCAGCCCCAGCATTTT. It yields the protein CAWGGQPNNQPQHF. V usage is TRBV30 and J usage is TRBJ1-5; 7 bases match TRBD1. Germline V gives CDR1 GTSNPN, CDR2 SVGIG (reference sequence). V lost 5 bases and J lost 3; bases outside the gene matches: 7. This CDR3 comprises 14 residues.

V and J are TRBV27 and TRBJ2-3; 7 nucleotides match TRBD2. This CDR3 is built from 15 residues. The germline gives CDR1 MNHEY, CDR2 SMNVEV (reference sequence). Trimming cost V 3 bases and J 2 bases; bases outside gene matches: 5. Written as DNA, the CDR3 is TGTGCCAGCAGTTTTGCGGGAGTCACCACAGATACGCAGTATTTT. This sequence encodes CASSFAGVTTDTQYF.

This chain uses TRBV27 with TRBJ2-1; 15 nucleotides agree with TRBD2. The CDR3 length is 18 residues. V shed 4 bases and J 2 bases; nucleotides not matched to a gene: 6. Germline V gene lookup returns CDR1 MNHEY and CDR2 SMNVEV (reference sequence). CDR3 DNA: TGTGCCAGCAGTTCAGGGACTAGCGGGAGGCCCCCCTACAATGAGCAGTTCTTC. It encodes CASSSGTSGRPPYNEQFF.

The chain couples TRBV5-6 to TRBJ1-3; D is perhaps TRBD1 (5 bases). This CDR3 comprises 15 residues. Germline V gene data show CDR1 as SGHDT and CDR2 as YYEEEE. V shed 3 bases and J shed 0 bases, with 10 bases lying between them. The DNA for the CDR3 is TGTGCCAGCAGCTGGGGGGGGAGCTCTGGAAACACCATATATTTT. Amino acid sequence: CASSWGGSSGNTIYF.

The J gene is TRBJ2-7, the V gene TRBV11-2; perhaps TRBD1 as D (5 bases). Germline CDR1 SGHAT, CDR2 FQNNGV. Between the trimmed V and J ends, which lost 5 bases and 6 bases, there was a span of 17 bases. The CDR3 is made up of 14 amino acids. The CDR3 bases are TGTGCCAGCAGCCGAGGACAAGGCCTTCGCGAGCAGTACTTC. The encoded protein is CASSRGQGLREQYF.

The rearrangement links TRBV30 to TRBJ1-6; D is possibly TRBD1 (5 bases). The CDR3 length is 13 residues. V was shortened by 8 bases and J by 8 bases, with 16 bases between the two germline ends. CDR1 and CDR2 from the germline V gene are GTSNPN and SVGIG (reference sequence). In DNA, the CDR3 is TGTGCCGGCAGGGTTATTGTAGATTCACCCCTCCACTTT. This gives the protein CAGRVIVDSPLHF.

As DNA, the CDR3 is TGCGCCAGCAGCCACAACAGGGTAACTGAAGCTTTCTTT. Protein sequence: CASSHNRVTEAFF. The rearrangement links TRBV4-1 to TRBJ1-1; D is perhaps TRBD1 (6 bases). There are 13 residues in the CDR3. With 3 bases removed from V and 5 bases from J, the gap between germline ends came to 10 bases. CDR1 and CDR2 (germline): MGHRA, YSYEKL.

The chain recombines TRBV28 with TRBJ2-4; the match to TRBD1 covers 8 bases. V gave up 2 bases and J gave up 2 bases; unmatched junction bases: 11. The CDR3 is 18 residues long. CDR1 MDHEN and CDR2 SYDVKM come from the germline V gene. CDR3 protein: CASSLRRRQGWTKNIQYF. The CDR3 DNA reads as TGTGCCAGCAGTTTAAGAAGGAGACAGGGGTGGACCAAAAACATTCAGTACTTC.

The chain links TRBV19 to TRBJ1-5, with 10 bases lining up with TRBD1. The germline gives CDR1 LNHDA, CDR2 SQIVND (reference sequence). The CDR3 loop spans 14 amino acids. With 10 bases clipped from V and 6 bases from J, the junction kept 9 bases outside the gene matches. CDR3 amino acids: CATKTGGVGQPQHF. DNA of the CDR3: TGTGCCACCAAGACAGGGGGCGTCGGTCAGCCCCAGCATTTT.

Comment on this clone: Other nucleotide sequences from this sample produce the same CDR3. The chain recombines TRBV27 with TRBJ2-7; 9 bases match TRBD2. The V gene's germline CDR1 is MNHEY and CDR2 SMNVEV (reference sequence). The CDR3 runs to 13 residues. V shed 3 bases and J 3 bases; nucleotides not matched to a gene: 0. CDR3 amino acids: CASSFSGSYEQYF. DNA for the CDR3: TGTGCCAGCAGTTTTAGCGGGAGCTACGAGCAGTACTTC.

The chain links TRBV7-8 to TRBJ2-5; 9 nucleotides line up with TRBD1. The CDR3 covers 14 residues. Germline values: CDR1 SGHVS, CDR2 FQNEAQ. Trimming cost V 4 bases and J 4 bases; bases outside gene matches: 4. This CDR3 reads CASSYNRGRETQYF. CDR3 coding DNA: TGTGCCAGCAGCTATAACAGGGGGCGAGAGACCCAGTACTTC.

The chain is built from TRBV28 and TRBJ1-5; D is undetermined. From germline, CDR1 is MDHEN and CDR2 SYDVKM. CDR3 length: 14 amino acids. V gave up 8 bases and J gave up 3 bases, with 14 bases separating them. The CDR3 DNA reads TGTGCCAGCCTTAGATCTACCGACAATCAGCCCCAGCATTTT. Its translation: CASLRSTDNQPQHF.

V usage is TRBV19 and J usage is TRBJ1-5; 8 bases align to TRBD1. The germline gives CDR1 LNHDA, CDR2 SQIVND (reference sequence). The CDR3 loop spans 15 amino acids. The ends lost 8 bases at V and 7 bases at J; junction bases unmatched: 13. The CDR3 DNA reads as TGTGCCAGTTTAAGGACAGGGACGAGAGGGCAGCCCCAGCATTTT. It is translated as CASLRTGTRGQPQHF.